This entry lists 3 T cell receptor beta chains sequenced from one sample in a study of cytomegalovirus exposure and HLA in healthy donors. It was with 60 Vbeta and 13 Jbeta primers that the PCR ran. Assay: immunoSEQ multiplex PCR; the TCRdb copy retains only in-frame clones and omits some. The sample yields hundreds of thousands of clones, 75% to 80% seen once. The sample comprised PBMCs. These TCRs come from a male donor in good health and CMV-seronegative.

The gene calls are TRBV9 and TRBJ2-1, with 10 bases that match TRBD2. CDR3 length: 15 amino acids. In germline, CDR1 is SGDLS, CDR2 YYNGEE. Germline trimming cut 1 base from V and 6 bases from J; bases unmatched to any gene: 4. Written as DNA, the CDR3 is TGTGCCAGCAGCGTATCGTTAGCGGGAGGCAATGAGCAGTTCTTC. It is translated as CASSVSLAGGNEQFF.

The chain joins TRBV27 to TRBJ1-2; D may be TRBD1 (6 bases). The germline V gene has CDR1 MNHEY and CDR2 SMNVEV (reference sequence). This CDR3 has 13 amino acids. V was shortened by 8 bases and J by 6 bases, with 16 bases between the two germline ends. The CDR3 DNA follows: TGTGCCAGCTGGAATACAGGGCCCCATGGCTACACCTTC. Protein product: CASWNTGPHGYTF.

The rearrangement links TRBV6-4 to TRBJ2-1; D unclear. Germline V lookup: CDR1 MRHNA, CDR2 SNTAGT. This CDR3 comprises 14 residues. The germline V and J ends were trimmed by 8 bases and 3 bases, with 14 bases remaining between them. The CDR3 protein is CASAVNEDYNEQFF. The CDR3, as DNA: TGTGCCAGCGCCGTTAACGAGGACTACAATGAGCAGTTCTTC.